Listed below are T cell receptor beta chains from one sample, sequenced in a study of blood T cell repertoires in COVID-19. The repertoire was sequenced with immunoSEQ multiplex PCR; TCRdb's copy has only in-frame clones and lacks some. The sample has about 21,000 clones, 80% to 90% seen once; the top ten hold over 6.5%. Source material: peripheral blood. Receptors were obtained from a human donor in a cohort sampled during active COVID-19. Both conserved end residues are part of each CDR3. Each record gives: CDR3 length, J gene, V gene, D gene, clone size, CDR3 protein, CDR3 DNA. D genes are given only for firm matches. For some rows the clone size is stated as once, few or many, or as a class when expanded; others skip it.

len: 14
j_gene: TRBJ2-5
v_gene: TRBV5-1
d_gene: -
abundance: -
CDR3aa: CASSLGQAQETQYF
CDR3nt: TGCGCCAGCAGCTTGGGACAGGCCCAAGAGACCCAGTACTTC

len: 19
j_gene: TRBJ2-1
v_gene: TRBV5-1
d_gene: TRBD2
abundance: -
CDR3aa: CASSPTGTSGGKSYNEQFF
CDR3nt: TGCGCCAGCAGCCCGACCGGGACTAGCGGGGGCAAGAGCTACAATGAGCAGTTCTTC

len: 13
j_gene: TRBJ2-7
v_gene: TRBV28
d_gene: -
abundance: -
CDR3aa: CASSGPPGYEQYF
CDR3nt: TGTGCCAGCAGCGGACCCCCGGGGTACGAGCAGTACTTC

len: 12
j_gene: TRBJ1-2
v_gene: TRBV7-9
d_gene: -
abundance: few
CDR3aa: CASSPDGASYTF
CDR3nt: TGTGCCAGCAGCCCCGACGGAGCCTCCTACACCTTC

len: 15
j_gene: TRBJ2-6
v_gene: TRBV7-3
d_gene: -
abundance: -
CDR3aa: CASSLQQGRANVLTF
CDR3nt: TGTGCCAGCAGCTTACAACAGGGCAGGGCCAACGTCCTGACTTTC

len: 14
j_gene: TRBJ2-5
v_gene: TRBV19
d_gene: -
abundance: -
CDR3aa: CASSIGRGQETQYF
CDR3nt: TGTGCCAGTAGTATCGGAAGGGGACAAGAGACCCAGTACTTC

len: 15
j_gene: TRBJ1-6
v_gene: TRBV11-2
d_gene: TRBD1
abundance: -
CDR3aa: CASSTTTGRNSPLHF
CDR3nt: TGTGCCAGCAGCACTACGACAGGGAGGAATTCACCCCTCCACTTT

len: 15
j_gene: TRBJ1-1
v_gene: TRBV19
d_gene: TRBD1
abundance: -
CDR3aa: CASKGQRAMNTEAFF
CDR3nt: TGTGCCAGTAAGGGACAGCGGGCTATGAACACTGAAGCTTTCTTT

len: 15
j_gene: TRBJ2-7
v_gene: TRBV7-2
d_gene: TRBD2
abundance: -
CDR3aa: CASSPQEGAGGEQYF
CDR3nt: TGTGCCAGCAGCCCACAGGAGGGCGCGGGGGGCGAGCAGTACTTC

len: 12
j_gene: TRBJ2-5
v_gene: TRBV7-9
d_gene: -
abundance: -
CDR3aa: CASSFGGETQYF
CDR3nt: TGTGCCAGCAGCTTCGGTGGAGAGACCCAGTACTTC

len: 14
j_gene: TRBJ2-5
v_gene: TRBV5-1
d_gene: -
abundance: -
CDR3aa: CASSAGQPQETQYF
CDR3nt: TGCGCCAGCAGCGCGGGACAGCCCCAAGAGACCCAGTACTTC

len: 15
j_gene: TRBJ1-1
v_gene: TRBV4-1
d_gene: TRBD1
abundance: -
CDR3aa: CASSPRQGGNTEAFF
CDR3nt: TGCGCCAGCAGCCCTAGACAGGGGGGAAACACTGAAGCTTTCTTT

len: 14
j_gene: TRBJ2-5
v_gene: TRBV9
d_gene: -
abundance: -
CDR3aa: CASSEGVDKETQYF
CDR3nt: TGTGCCAGCAGCGAGGGGGTAGATAAAGAGACCCAGTACTTC

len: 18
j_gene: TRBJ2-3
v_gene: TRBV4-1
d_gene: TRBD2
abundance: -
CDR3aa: CASSRLPGSGGAGDTQYF
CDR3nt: TGCGCCAGCAGCCGCCTCCCGGGGAGCGGGGGGGCCGGAGATACGCAGTATTTT